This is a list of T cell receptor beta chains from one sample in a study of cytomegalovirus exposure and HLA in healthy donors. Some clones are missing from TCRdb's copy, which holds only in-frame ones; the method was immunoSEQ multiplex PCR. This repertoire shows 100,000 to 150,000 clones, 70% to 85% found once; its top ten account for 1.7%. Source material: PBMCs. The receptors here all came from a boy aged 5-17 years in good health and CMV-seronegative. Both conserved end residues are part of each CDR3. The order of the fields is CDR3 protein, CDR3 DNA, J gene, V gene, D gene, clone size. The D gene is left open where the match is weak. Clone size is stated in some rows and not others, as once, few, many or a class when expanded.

CDR3: CASSLQDRGYEQYF; DNA: TGTGCCAGTAGCCTTCAGGACAGGGGATACGAGCAGTACTTC; J: TRBJ2-7; V: TRBV19; D: TRBD1; size: .
CDR3: CASSPHTEAFF; DNA: TGTGCCAGCAGCCCTCACACTGAAGCTTTCTTT; J: TRBJ1-1; V: TRBV9; D: .; size: once
CDR3: CSVVLAGGFHEQFF; DNA: TGCAGCGTTGTACTAGCGGGAGGATTCCATGAGCAGTTCTTC; J: TRBJ2-1; V: TRBV29-1; D: TRBD2; size: .
CDR3: CASSLEGQSPEAFF; DNA: TGCGCCAGCAGCTTGGAGGGACAGAGCCCTGAAGCTTTCTTT; J: TRBJ1-1; V: TRBV5-1; D: TRBD1; size: .
CDR3: CASTLDRGYTEAFF; DNA: TGTGCCAGCACGTTGGACAGGGGTTACACTGAAGCTTTCTTT; J: TRBJ1-1; V: TRBV6-5; D: TRBD1; size: few
CDR3: CASSQGQVSGKNIQYF; DNA: TGCGCCAGCAGCCAAGGGCAAGTTTCGGGCAAAAACATTCAGTACTTC; J: TRBJ2-4; V: TRBV4-3; D: .; size: .
CDR3: CASRPPDRNTGELFF; DNA: TGTGCCAGTAGACCCCCGGACAGGAACACCGGGGAGCTGTTTTTT; J: TRBJ2-2; V: TRBV19; D: .; size: .
CDR3: CASSPYVNEKLFF; DNA: TGTGCCAGCAGTCCCTATGTAAATGAAAAACTGTTTTTT; J: TRBJ1-4; V: TRBV27; D: .; size: .
CDR3: CASGTISGTDTQYF; DNA: TGTGCCAGCGGGACTATCTCGGGGACAGATACGCAGTATTTT; J: TRBJ2-3; V: TRBV2; D: TRBD2; size: .
CDR3: CASSLSRITDTQYF; DNA: TGTGCCAGCAGCTTAAGCAGGATCACAGATACGCAGTATTTT; J: TRBJ2-3; V: TRBV7-2; D: .; size: .
CDR3: CASSVGGHTEAFF; DNA: TGTGCCAGCAGCGTAGGGGGGCACACTGAAGCTTTCTTT; J: TRBJ1-1; V: TRBV9; D: .; size: few
CDR3: CASSADRLAYGYTF; DNA: TGTGCCAGCTCAGCGGACAGGCTAGCCTATGGCTACACCTTC; J: TRBJ1-2; V: TRBV18; D: TRBD1; size: .
CDR3: CASSPPTGGTEAFF; DNA: TGTGCCAGCAGTCCTCCAACAGGGGGCACTGAAGCTTTCTTT; J: TRBJ1-1; V: TRBV27; D: TRBD1; size: .
CDR3: CASSQEGGLQYGYTF; DNA: TGCGCCAGCAGCCAAGAGGGAGGCTTGCAGTATGGCTACACCTTC; J: TRBJ1-2; V: TRBV4-3; D: .; size: .
CDR3: CASSLAGVFMPAFF; DNA: TGTGCCAGCAGCTTAGCGGGCGTTTTTATGCCAGCTTTCTTT; J: TRBJ1-1; V: TRBV7-9; D: .; size: .
CDR3: CASSLVQTNYGYTF; DNA: TGCGCCAGCAGCTTGGTGCAGACTAACTATGGCTACACCTTC; J: TRBJ1-2; V: TRBV5-1; D: .; size: .
CDR3: CASSPVLRGKNGYTF; DNA: TGCGCCAGCAGCCCAGTATTGAGGGGGAAGAATGGCTACACCTTC; J: TRBJ1-2; V: TRBV4-1; D: .; size: once
CDR3: CASSQVSPSGPNEQFF; DNA: TGCGCCAGCAGCCAAGTATCTCCTAGCGGGCCTAATGAGCAGTTCTTC; J: TRBJ2-1; V: TRBV4-3; D: TRBD2; size: .
CDR3: CASSLGGGGGGRTDTQYF; DNA: TGTGCCAGCAGCTTGGGTGGGGGCGGGGGGGGACGGACAGATACGCAGTATTTT; J: TRBJ2-3; V: TRBV5-4; D: TRBD2; size: .
CDR3: CASSLSGGVGEQYF; DNA: TGTGCCAGCAGCTTAAGCGGGGGGGTGGGCGAGCAGTACTTC; J: TRBJ2-7; V: TRBV7-2; D: TRBD2; size: .
CDR3: CAGSATSYNNEQFF; DNA: TGTGCCGGAAGCGCAACTAGTTATAACAATGAGCAGTTCTTC; J: TRBJ2-1; V: TRBV30; D: .; size: .
CDR3: CATGVPRTSGPNTGELFF; DNA: TGTGCCACCGGAGTCCCAAGGACTAGCGGGCCGAACACCGGGGAGCTGTTTTTT; J: TRBJ2-2; V: TRBV2; D: TRBD2; size: .